The 17 T cell receptor beta chains given below trace back to one sample, sequenced in a study of spatial heterogeneity in lung cancer. In TCRdb, the 5' RACE reads were re-called with MiXCR into one record per CDR3 protein. Of tens of thousands of distinct CDR3 sequences listed, about 5.8% are singletons. Time point meaning: sample taken at primary tumor resection. Unsorted samples of tumor, nontumor lung or frozen PBMC had their whole RNA sequenced. The sequencing here drew on PBMCs, taken at surgery. These receptors all come from a male donor with early-stage non-small cell lung cancer.

This clonotype was observed at least ten times. The chain combines TRBV29-1 with TRBJ2-2, with TRBD1 identical over 8 bases. The CDR3 spans 17 residues. CDR1 is SQVTM, CDR2 ANQGSEA, per germline. With V trimmed by 2 bases and J by 6 bases, 14 bases remained unmatched. The CDR3 here is CSVESLSRTGYAGELFF. The CDR3 nucleotides are TGCAGCGTTGAAAGTCTCTCTCGGACAGGGTACGCCGGGGAGCTGTTTTTT.

This clonotype came up many times. The V gene is TRBV5-4, the J gene TRBJ2-5, with TRBD2 identical over 13 bases. Germline V gene sequence: CDR1 SGHNT, CDR2 YYREEE (reference sequence). The V gene end was trimmed by 4 bases and the J gene end by 2 bases; junction bases not matched to a gene: 2. The CDR3 extends over 15 amino acids. The CDR3 DNA follows: TGTGCCAGCAGCGCGACTAGCGGGGGGCAAGAGACCCAGTACTTC. Translation: CASSATSGGQETQYF.

At least ten counts were recorded for this clonotype. The V call is TRBV5-1, the J call TRBJ1-4; 7 nucleotides line up with TRBD1. The CDR3 sequence is 15 residues long. Germline-derived CDR1 and CDR2 are SGHRS and YFSETQ. The J segment lost 6 bases and the V segment lost 4 bases, leaving 9 bases of the junction unmatched. DNA of the CDR3: TGCGCCAGCAGCCCTCGACCCGGGACAGATGAAAAACTGTTTTTT. As protein: CASSPRPGTDEKLFF.

This clonotype was seen many times. V and J are TRBV20-1 and TRBJ2-3; a weak D match, TRBD2 (6 bases). CDR1 DFQATT and CDR2 SNEGSKA come from the germline V gene (reference sequence). Trimming cost V 5 bases and J 2 bases, with 26 bases left between them. The CDR3 has 18 residues. The CDR3 DNA sequence: TGCAGTGCTCTTACTTTTACTCTTAGCGGAGGGGACACAGATACGCAGTATTTT. Its protein is CSALTFTLSGGDTDTQYF.

This clonotype was counted many times. The CDR3 bases are TGCAGTGCTAGTGCAGGGGAACCTTACGAGCAGTACTTC. Its translation: CSASAGEPYEQYF. The J gene is TRBJ2-7, the V gene TRBV20-1; D perhaps matches TRBD1 (6 bases). The germline V gene has CDR1 DFQATT and CDR2 SNEGSKA (reference sequence). CDR3 length: 13 residues. V was pared by 3 bases and J by 4 bases, with 13 bases between.

At least ten counts were recorded for this clonotype. The chain has TRBV29-1 and TRBJ2-5; 10 bases are a match to TRBD2. From germline, CDR1 is SQVTM and CDR2 ANQGSEA. V lost 6 bases and J lost 4; bases outside the gene matches: 2. The CDR3 has 12 amino acids. The CDR3: CSVLAGAETQYF. In nucleotides, the CDR3 is TGCAGCGTCCTAGCGGGAGCAGAGACCCAGTACTTC.

This clonotype appeared many times. In DNA, the CDR3 is TGTGCCAGCAGCTTATTCCAGCCCAATGGCTACACCTTC. It is translated as CASSLFQPNGYTF. The chain employs TRBV7-9 and TRBJ1-2; D uncertain. The CDR3 covers 13 residues. V lost 2 bases, J lost 6 bases, and 10 bases lay in between. Germline assignment: CDR1 SEHNR and CDR2 FQNEAQ (reference sequence).

This rearrangement joins TRBV24-1 to TRBJ1-1; possible D gene TRBD1, 6 bases. CDR1 and CDR2 from the germline V gene are KGHDR and SFDVKD. V shed 4 bases and J shed 5 bases, with 16 bases lying between them. This CDR3 has 15 amino acids. Written as DNA, the CDR3 is TGTGCCACCAGTGAGAGGGACACACCGGGGACTGAAGCTTTCTTT. As protein: CATSERDTPGTEAFF.

This clonotype was counted at least ten times. CDR3 bases: TGTGCCAGCAGCTTAGCCCGGGTCAGATCGAGCACTGAAGCTTTCTTT. Amino acids: CASSLARVRSSTEAFF. This chain connects TRBV7-8 to TRBJ1-1, with no clear D. CDR3 length: 16 amino acids. V lost 0 bases and J 4 bases, leaving 15 bases between the germline ends. Germline V gene data show CDR1 as SGHVS and CDR2 as FQNEAQ.

In this sample, this clonotype turned up many times. This chain joins TRBV20-1 and TRBJ1-1; the D gene is possibly TRBD1 (5 bases). From germline, CDR1 is DFQATT and CDR2 SNEGSKA (reference sequence). V was trimmed by 3 bases and J by 0 bases, leaving 20 bases between them. This CDR3 is 17 amino acids long. In DNA form, the CDR3 reads TGCAGTGCTAGTACTACGGGGCGGAAGATAATGAACACTGAAGCTTTCTTT. It translates to CSASTTGRKIMNTEAFF.

This clonotype occurred many times. The V call is TRBV28, the J call TRBJ1-2; D is undetermined. Germline CDR1 MDHEN, CDR2 SYDVKM. The CDR3 consists of 13 residues. V shed 6 bases and J shed 4 bases, with 12 bases lying between them. CDR3 sequence: CASSTRIGYGYTF. Written as DNA, the CDR3 is TGTGCCAGCAGCACCCGAATAGGCTATGGCTACACCTTC.

V is TRBV7-2 and J is TRBJ1-5; D might be TRBD1 (6 bases). This CDR3 spans 14 amino acids. The germline gives CDR1 SGHTA, CDR2 FQGNSA. The germline V and J ends were trimmed by 5 bases and 2 bases, with 10 bases remaining between them. The CDR3 DNA reads TGTGCCAGCAGCCAGGACAGTCGCAATCAGCCCCAGCATTTT. The encoded protein is CASSQDSRNQPQHF.

This clonotype was observed at least ten times. The CDR3 DNA sequence: TGCAGTGCTTTGCGGGAGTCTCGGGCAGATACGCAGTATTTT. Residues: CSALRESRADTQYF. This chain connects TRBV20-1 to TRBJ2-3; 7 nucleotides agree with TRBD2. The CDR3 is 14 amino acids. V lost 5 bases, J lost 4 bases, and 9 bases stayed unmatched. Per germline, CDR1 DFQATT and CDR2 SNEGSKA (reference sequence).

This clonotype showed up just a few times. This chain joins TRBV7-9 and TRBJ1-6, with a weak D call TRBD1 (6 bases). Per the germline V gene, CDR1 is SEHNR and CDR2 is FQNEAQ (reference sequence). There are 16 residues in the CDR3. With 5 bases removed from V and 3 bases from J, the gap between germline ends came to 14 bases. The CDR3 spells CASSQLGGFYNSPLHF. The CDR3 region has the DNA TGTGCCAGCAGCCAATTAGGGGGTTTCTATAATTCACCCCTCCACTTT.

This clonotype was observed many times. The gene calls are TRBV20-1 and TRBJ2-1, with TRBD1 identical over 7 bases. The germline gives CDR1 DFQATT, CDR2 SNEGSKA (reference sequence). This CDR3 comprises 14 residues. After removal of 3 bases from V and 2 bases from J, the junction contained 4 bases not matched to a gene. CDR3 loop: CSASDQGAYNEQFF. The CDR3 nucleotides are TGCAGTGCTAGTGATCAGGGGGCCTACAATGAGCAGTTCTTC.

Many counts were recorded for this clonotype. V is TRBV2 and J is TRBJ2-7, with D maybe TRBD1 (6 bases). The germline V and J ends were trimmed by 5 bases and 4 bases, with 9 bases remaining between them. Germline CDR1 is SNHLY and CDR2 is FYNNEI. This CDR3 has 12 residues. The CDR3 DNA sequence: TGTGCCAGCAGTCCCCAGGGGTACGAGCAGTACTTC. Protein product: CASSPQGYEQYF.

The rearrangement joins TRBV7-9 to TRBJ1-2; 7 positions agree with TRBD1. CDR1 SEHNR and CDR2 FQNEAQ come from the germline V gene (reference sequence). Losses at the gene ends were 2 bases for V and 7 bases for J; bases not matched to a gene: 13. The CDR3 sequence is 16 residues long. The CDR3 here is CASSLPRQGRERGYTF. CDR3 DNA: TGTGCCAGCAGCTTACCTCGACAGGGTCGTGAGCGTGGCTACACCTTC.